What follows are 15 T cell receptor beta chains derived from one specimen sequenced in a study of tumor-infiltrating lymphocytes in primary liver carcinoma (dated by TCRdb to the late 2010s). Without any cell sorting, total RNA and DNA were extracted together from around 18-30 mg of bulk tissue using the AllPrep DNA/RNA mini kit. The reads were generated on an Illumina HiSeq 2500. Starting from 500 to 650 ng total RNA, TCRbeta-specific cDNA was produced by reverse transcription with a constant-region primer and ProtoScript II reverse transcriptase. Three nested multiplex PCR rounds, following a slightly modified ARM-PCR procedure, were used to build the TCRbeta libraries. The first two PCR rounds used multiplex TRBV1-TRBV30 forward primers with a Cbeta reverse primer, each for about 10 cycles. TCRdb took the public reads, trimmed them with fastp at Q25, ran MiXCR for clone calling and kept in-frame beta chains. Every distinct CDR3 protein forms one entry, paired with its most common genes and DNA. This sample holds roughly 100,000 distinct CDR3 sequences; roughly four fifths were observed only once. The ten most abundant clones make up approximately 21% of the sample.

Sequencing input: liver tumor tissue from sampling region 3. The label giving this sample's cell subset or site can be read as: tumor region T3, left-lateral pole. All receptors derive from a man in his forties with primary liver carcinoma and hepatitis B virus infection.

To note about this clonotype: One junction end does not reproduce the germline sequence, and a read error may be involved. V and J are TRBV24-1 and TRBJ2-7; tentatively, D is TRBD2 (6 bases). Per germline, CDR1 KGHDR and CDR2 SFDVKD. CDR3 length: 15 residues. The CDR3 nucleotides are TGTGCCACCTGTGAAACTTTAGCGGAGCCCTACGAACAGTACTTC. Its translation: CATCETLAEPYEQYF.

V gene TRBV5-1 combines with J gene TRBJ2-5; 8 nucleotides line up with TRBD1. The J segment lost 7 bases and the V segment lost 2 bases, leaving 10 bases of the junction unmatched. The germline gives CDR1 SGHRS, CDR2 YFSETQ. The CDR3 runs to 15 residues. The CDR3 DNA reads TGCGCCAGCAGCTTACCAGGGGGCGAAGTAGTGACCCAGTACTTC. Translating gives CASSLPGGEVVTQYF. Supplemented by reference TRBV5-1 and TRBJ2-5, the full variable domain reads KAGVTQTPRYLIKTRGQQVTLSCSPISGHRSVSWYQQTPGQGLQFLFEYFSETQRNKGNFPGRFSGRQFSNSRSEMNVSTLELGDSALYLCASSLPGGEVVTQYFGPGTRLLVL.

The chain has TRBV6-5 and TRBJ1-1, with 7 bases lining up with TRBD1. The CDR3 is 14 amino acids. The V gene end was trimmed by 7 bases and the J gene end by 4 bases; junction bases not matched to a gene: 9. Germline V gene lookup returns CDR1 MNHEY and CDR2 SVGAGI. In DNA form, the CDR3 reads TGTGCCAGCAATGTGACAGGGAAGGGCACTGAAGCTTTCTTT. Its translation is CASNVTGKGTEAFF.

Regarding this clonotype: Given a much more abundant clone one base away, this may be a read error. The chain has TRBV28 and TRBJ2-3, with a tentative D call TRBD1 (5 bases). There are 16 residues in the CDR3. V shed 6 bases and J shed 4 bases, with 20 bases lying between them. Germline V gene sequence: CDR1 MDHEN, CDR2 SYDVKM. In nucleotides, the CDR3 is TGTGCCAGCAGCCTACACCAACAGGCTAGGGCAGATACGCAGTATTTT. Translating gives CASSLHQQARADTQYF.

Many counts were recorded for this clonotype. The rearrangement uses TRBV24-1 and TRBJ2-1; possible D gene TRBD1, 6 bases. The CDR3 covers 16 residues. In germline, CDR1 is KGHDR, CDR2 SFDVKD. The germline V and J ends were trimmed by 3 bases and 5 bases, with 16 bases remaining between them. Here the CDR3 DNA reads TGTGCCACCAGTGATCTTGAGGGACACAAGAACAATGAGCAGTTCTTC. Residues: CATSDLEGHKNNEQFF.

This sequence joins TRBV4-3 and TRBJ2-4; possible D gene TRBD2, 5 bases. V was cut by 0 bases and J by 9 bases, with 18 bases left in between. The germline V gene encodes CDR1 LGHNA and CDR2 YSLEER. The CDR3 has 16 amino acids. CDR3 sequence: CASSQDGSLANSIQYF. CDR3 nucleotides: TGCGCCAGCAGCCAAGATGGTAGCCTAGCCAACAGCATTCAGTACTTC.

Notes on this clonotype: One end of the junction is discordant with germline, which a read error may explain. The chain recombines TRBV4-2 with TRBJ2-3; D uncertain. Germline V lookup: CDR1 LGHNA, CDR2 YNFKEQ. This CDR3 has 16 residues. CDR3 sequence: CASSQGSTPRTDTQYF. CDR3 in DNA: TGTGCCAGCAGCCAAGGGTCAACCCCTCGCACGGATACGCAGTATTTT.

As regards this clonotype: The junction departs from the called germline gene at one end, perhaps through a read error. V is TRBV29-1 and J is TRBJ2-3; TRBD2 might be the D (5 bases). This CDR3 has 14 residues. Germline CDR1 is SQVTM and CDR2 is ANQGSEA. In DNA, the CDR3 is TGCAGCGCTGAGGGTAGTGGGAGTGCAGATGCGCAGTATTTT. As protein: CSAEGSGSADAQYF.

About this clonotype: This likely comes from a read error, as the CDR3 has no conserved phenylalanine or tryptophan at its end. The chain joins TRBV11-1 to TRBJ1-6; D unclear. Germline CDR1 SGHAT, CDR2 FQDESV (reference sequence). The CDR3 has 13 amino acids. CDR3 sequence (DNA): TGCGCCAGCAGCCGGACTCTGGTTTCACACCTCCACATT. This codes for CASSRTLVSHLHI.

In regard to this clonotype: Mismatch with germline at one junction end may stem from a read error. CDR3 in amino acids: CASRPDRGNNEQFF. Written as DNA, the CDR3 is TGCGCCAGCAGACCGGACAGGGGTAACAATGAGCAGTTTTTC. This chain joins TRBV5-1 and TRBJ2-1, with 9 bases lining up with TRBD1. Looked up from germline, CDR1 is SGHRS and CDR2 is YFSETQ. The CDR3 sequence is 14 residues long.

A word on this clonotype: One end of the junction varies from germline; a read error may be responsible. V and J are TRBV4-3 and TRBJ1-2, with TRBD1 matching 8 bases. The CDR3 sequence is 14 residues long. Germline CDR1 reads LGHNA; CDR2 reads YSLEER. CDR3 bases: TGCGCCGGCAGCTTCCAGGGGGCAGGCTATGACTACACCTTC. Its translation is CAGSFQGAGYDYTF.

A note on this clonotype: A read error may explain this, as a much larger clone is one base away. The chain has TRBV28 and TRBJ2-1, with no clear D. CDR3 length equals 13 residues. The germline V gene has CDR1 MDHEN and CDR2 SYDVKM. Trimming removed 2 bases from V and 9 bases from J, with 11 bases in between. The CDR3 here is CASSLGHSSEQFF. In nucleotides, the CDR3 is TGTGCCAGCAGTTTAGGCCATTCTAGTGAGCAGTTCTTC.

In regard to this clonotype: A much larger clone differs by one base, so this may be a read error. The chain uses TRBV5-1 and TRBJ1-1, with 8 bases matching TRBD1. Germline CDR1 SGHRS, CDR2 YFSETQ. The CDR3 is 13 amino acids. The CDR3 DNA follows: TGCGCCAGCAGCACCGGACAGGGCACTGAAGCTCTCTTT. This translates into CASSTGQGTEALF.

This clonotype was picked up a small number of times. The rearrangement links TRBV11-1 to TRBJ1-1; D may be TRBD1 (6 bases). CDR1 and CDR2 (germline): SGHAT, FQDESV (reference sequence). The CDR3 is made up of 14 amino acids. V gave up 5 bases and J gave up 6 bases, with 16 bases separating them. This CDR3 is CASSRDNHKPEAFF. The DNA for the CDR3 is TGTGCCAGCAGCAGGGACAACCATAAGCCTGAAGCTTTCTTT.

This clonotype was counted at least ten times. This chain links TRBV12-3 or TRBV12-4 with TRBJ2-2; TRBD2 aligns across 9 bases. Trimming cost V 7 bases and J 1 base; bases outside gene matches: 4. The CDR3 length is 15 residues. In DNA form, the CDR3 reads TGTGCCAGCACCCTGACTAGCGGGAACACCGGGGAGCTGTTTTTT. It translates to CASTLTSGNTGELFF.